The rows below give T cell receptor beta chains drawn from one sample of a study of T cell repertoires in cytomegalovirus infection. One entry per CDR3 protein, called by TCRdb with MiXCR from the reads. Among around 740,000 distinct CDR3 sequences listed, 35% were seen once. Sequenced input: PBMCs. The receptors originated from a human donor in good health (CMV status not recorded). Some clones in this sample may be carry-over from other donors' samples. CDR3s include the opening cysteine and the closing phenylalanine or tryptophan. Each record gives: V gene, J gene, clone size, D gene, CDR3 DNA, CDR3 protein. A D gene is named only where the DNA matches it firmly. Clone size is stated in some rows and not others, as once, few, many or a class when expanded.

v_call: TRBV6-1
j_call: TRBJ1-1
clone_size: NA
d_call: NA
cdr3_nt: TGTGCCAGCAGTGACATAGTACAGGGAAAGACTGAAGATTTCTTT
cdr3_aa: CASSDIVQGKTEDFF

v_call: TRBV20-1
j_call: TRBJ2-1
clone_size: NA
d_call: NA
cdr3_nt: TGCAGTGCCCCCAAGGCGGCAGGGAAGACCTACAATGAGCAGTTCTTC
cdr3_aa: CSAPKAAGKTYNEQFF

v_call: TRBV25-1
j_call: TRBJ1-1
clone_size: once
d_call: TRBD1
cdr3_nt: TGTGCCAGCAGTGTGGGACAGGGGGTGAACACTGAAGCTTTCTTT
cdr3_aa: CASSVGQGVNTEAFF

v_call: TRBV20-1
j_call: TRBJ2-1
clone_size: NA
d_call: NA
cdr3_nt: TGCAGTGCTAGAAGTCCTAGCCGGTGGGTAGGGTTCTTC
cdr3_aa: CSARSPSRWVGFF

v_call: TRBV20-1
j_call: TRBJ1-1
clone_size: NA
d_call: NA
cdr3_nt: TGCAGTGTCGGCCGACAGGAGCTCGTATCGAACACTGAAGCTTTCTTT
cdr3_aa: CSVGRQELVSNTEAFF

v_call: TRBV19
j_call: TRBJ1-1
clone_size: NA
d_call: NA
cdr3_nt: TGTGCCAGTACCAAGCCCCCGACAGGCGCGAACACTGAAGCTTTCTTT
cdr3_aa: CASTKPPTGANTEAFF

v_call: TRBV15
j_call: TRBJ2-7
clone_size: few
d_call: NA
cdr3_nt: TGTGCCACCAGCAGGGACAGCCAATACGAGCAGTACTTC
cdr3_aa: CATSRDSQYEQYF

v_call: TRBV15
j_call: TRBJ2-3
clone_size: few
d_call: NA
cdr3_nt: TGTGCCACCAGCCCGGGCCCTAGCACAGATACGCAGTATTTT
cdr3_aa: CATSPGPSTDTQYF

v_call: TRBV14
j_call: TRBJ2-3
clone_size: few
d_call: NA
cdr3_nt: TGTGCCAGCAGCAAGAATAGACCGGGCCCTAGCACAGATACGCAGTATTTT
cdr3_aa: CASSKNRPGPSTDTQYF

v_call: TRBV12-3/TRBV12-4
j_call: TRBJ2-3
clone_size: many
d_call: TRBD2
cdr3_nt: TGTGCCAGCAACTCGGGGGGAGGGCCTGGAGATACGCAGTATTTT
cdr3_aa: CASNSGGGPGDTQYF

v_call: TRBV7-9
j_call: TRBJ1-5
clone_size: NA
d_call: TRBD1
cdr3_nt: TGTGACAGCAGCTTAGCGGGACAGGGAGGAGGGCCCCAGCATTTT
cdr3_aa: CDSSLAGQGGGPQHF

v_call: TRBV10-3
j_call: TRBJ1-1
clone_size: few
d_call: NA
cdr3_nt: TGTGCCATCAGTGATAATATGAACACTGAAGCTTTCTTT
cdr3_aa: CAISDNMNTEAFF

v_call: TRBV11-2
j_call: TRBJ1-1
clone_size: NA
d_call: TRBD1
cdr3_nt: TGTGCCAGCAGCATACTACAGGGGGCCGAAGCTTTCTTT
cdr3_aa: CASSILQGAEAFF

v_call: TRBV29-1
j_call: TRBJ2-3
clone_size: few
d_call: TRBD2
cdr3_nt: TGCAGCGTTGAGGGGGTAGCGGGGGAAAGAGATACGCAGTATTTT
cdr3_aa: CSVEGVAGERDTQYF

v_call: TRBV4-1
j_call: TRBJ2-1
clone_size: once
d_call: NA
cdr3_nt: TGCGCCAGCAGCCAAGACCAGGGGGGGGGAAATGAGCAGTTCTTC
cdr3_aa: CASSQDQGGGNEQFF

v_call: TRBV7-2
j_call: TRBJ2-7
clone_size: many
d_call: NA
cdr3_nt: TGTGCCAGCAGCTCTTATAGGGGCTCCTACGAGCAGTACTTC
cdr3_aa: CASSSYRGSYEQYF

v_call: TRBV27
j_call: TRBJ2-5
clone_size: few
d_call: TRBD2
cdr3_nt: TGTGCCAGCAGTTTATATGGCGGGGAGGGTCGAGGCGAAGAGACCCAGTACTTC
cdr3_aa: CASSLYGGEGRGEETQYF

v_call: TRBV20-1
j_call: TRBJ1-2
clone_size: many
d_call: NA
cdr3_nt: TGCAGTGCTAGATCCAGGGTGAGCGGAGCTAACTATGGCTACACCTTC
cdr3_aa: CSARSRVSGANYGYTF

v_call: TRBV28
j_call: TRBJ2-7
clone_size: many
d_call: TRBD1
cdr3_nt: TGTGCCAGCAGTTGGGACAGCTACGAGCAGTACTTC
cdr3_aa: CASSWDSYEQYF

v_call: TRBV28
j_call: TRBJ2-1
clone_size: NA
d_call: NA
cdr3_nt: TGTGCCAGCACCCTATTGGACTACAATGAGCAGTTCTTC
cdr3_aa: CASTLLDYNEQFF

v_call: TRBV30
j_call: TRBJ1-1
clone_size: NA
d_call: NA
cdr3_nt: TGTGCCTGGAGTGTATGGGTAGGGCGAGTCACTGAAGCTTTCTTT
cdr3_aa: CAWSVWVGRVTEAFF

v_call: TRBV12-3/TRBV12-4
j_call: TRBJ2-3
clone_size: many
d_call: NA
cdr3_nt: TGTGCCAGCCGCAGGGCTAGCACAGATACGCAGTATTTT
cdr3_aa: CASRRASTDTQYF

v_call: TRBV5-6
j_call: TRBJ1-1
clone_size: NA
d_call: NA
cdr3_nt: TGTGCCAGCAGCTTGTTTTTTGAGGGGACGGACACTGAAGCTTTCTTT
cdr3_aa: CASSLFFEGTDTEAFF

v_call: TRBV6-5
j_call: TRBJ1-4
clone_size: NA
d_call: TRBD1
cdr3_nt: TGTGCCAGCAGTTACCGCCAGGGGGACAGGGCCGTCGGGGAACTGTTTTTT
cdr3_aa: CASSYRQGDRAVGELFF

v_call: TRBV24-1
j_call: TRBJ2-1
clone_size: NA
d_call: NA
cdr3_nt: TGTGCCACGGCCCCGGGGCGACCAACGAGCAATGAGCAGTTCTTC
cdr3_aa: CATAPGRPTSNEQFF